This entry concerns a single T cell receptor (beta chain). The antigen remains undetermined. TCRdb's table, derived via immunoSEQ multiplex PCR, lists solely in-frame clones and lacks some. The table has 100,000 or so clones, 87% seen once. The record originates from a study of T cell responses to AZD1222 COVID-19 vaccine. Study-wide points: Close to half of spike-specific TCRs reportedly recognize unmutated variant regions. Spike-specific TCR breadth and depth were elevated following two AZD1222 doses.

The CDR3 is 15 amino acids. Germline-derived CDR1 and CDR2 are MNHEY and SMNVEV (reference sequence). Trimming removed 5 bases from V and 2 bases from J, with 15 bases in between. The sample here was peripheral blood, taken on day 0 of AZD1222 vaccination. The receptor was isolated from an adult in good health. The rearrangement links TRBV27 to TRBJ1-2; TRBD1 might be the D (5 bases). CDR3: CASSILSGGNYGYTF. DNA for the CDR3: TGTGCCAGCAGTATCCTCTCTGGGGGAAACTATGGCTACACCTTC.